The clone carrying this T cell receptor beta chain has a count of ten or more. The antigen remains unidentified. The read terminates 3 residues before the CDR3 end, so the remaining end is supplied by the germline J gene. Germline CDR1 SQVTM, CDR2 ANQGSEA. The V end was cut by 3 bases, the J end by 7 bases, with 10 bases between. The CDR3 spans 12 residues. This sample is part of a study of T cell clonality in common variable immunodeficiency. Diagnosis required reduced IgG, IgA and/or IgM with specific antibody deficiency. Caucasian heritage predominated among both patients and controls. No CVID subject was ill or on immunomodulatory drugs when sampled. Libraries were prepared by immunoSEQ multiplex PCR; TCRdb keeps only in-frame clonotypes and omits some of them. This sample comprises about 33,000 clones, none seen once only. General observations from the study: In common variable immunodeficiency, TCR beta chains reportedly carried fewer deletions and N-nucleotide insertions.

The chain couples TRBV29-1 to TRBJ2-1, with a weak D call TRBD2 (5 bases). The receptor was isolated from a human donor with common variable immunodeficiency. The sequenced sample consisted of peripheral blood mononuclear cells. The sequenced CDR3 bases are TGCAGCGTTGATAGACCGGGGAATGAG. Encoded protein: CSVDRPGNE. The entire CDR3 sequence reads CSVDRPGNEQFF.